This T cell receptor beta chain was observed in a study of cytomegalovirus exposure and HLA in healthy donors. Study-wide points: Rare TCR sequences predominated, though certain public TCRs were found in many donors. Segments of the TCR beta V type were, in most cases, productive about 90% or about 30% of the time in an earlier analysis.

About this clone itself: Antigen unknown. Other nucleotide sequences from this sample produce the same CDR3.

The PCR used 60 Vbeta and 13 Jbeta primers. In the original processing: A later analysis counted tens of millions of unique TCR beta chains, some 11 million shared. TCRdb's copy holds only in-frame clones and misses some; the assay was immunoSEQ multiplex PCR. That table furnishes V, J and clone size, whereas the DNA furnished D and trimming. The data show 120,000 or so clones, roughly 9% seen once. Germline assignment: CDR1 SGHNT and CDR2 YYREEE (reference sequence). CDR3 length: 15 amino acids. The V segment lost 4 bases and the J segment 0 bases; nucleotides outside the gene matches: 3. The sample was PBMCs. The V gene is TRBV5-4, the J gene TRBJ2-3, with 9 positions matching TRBD1. The clonotype comes from a woman aged 40 to 50 in good health and CMV-seropositive. The DNA for the CDR3 is TGTGCCAGCAGCATTGACAGGGGGAGCACAGATACGCAGTATTTT. Translated: CASSIDRGSTDTQYF.